This is a list of T cell receptor beta chains from one sample in a study of radiation and T cells in renal cell carcinoma. Sequencing was performed with immunoSEQ multiplex PCR; in TCRdb, only in-frame clones are kept and a portion is missing. The sample has 90,000 to 100,000 clones, roughly 88% seen once. The sample here was blood, taken from a patient whose treatment included radiotherapy and nephrectomy. The receptor source for this set is a man aged 60 to 75 with renal cell carcinoma. CDR3s include the opening cysteine and the closing phenylalanine or tryptophan. The order of the fields is clone size, V gene, CDR3 length, J gene, D gene, CDR3 protein, CDR3 DNA. The D gene is left open where the match is weak. Clone size appears in some rows only: once, few, many, or a class for an expanded clone.

size: -; V: TRBV27; length: 14; J: TRBJ2-5; D: -; CDR3: CASSWGRAEETQYF; DNA: TGTGCCAGCAGTTGGGGCAGGGCCGAAGAGACCCAGTACTTC
size: -; V: TRBV5-6; length: 14; J: TRBJ1-5; D: TRBD1; CDR3: CASSLQGALWTQHF; DNA: TGTGCCAGCAGCTTGCAGGGGGCGCTTTGGACCCAGCATTTT
size: -; V: TRBV10-2; length: 15; J: TRBJ2-2; D: TRBD2; CDR3: CASSAAGVGTGELFF; DNA: TGCGCCAGCAGTGCTGCGGGAGTGGGCACCGGGGAGCTGTTTTTT
size: -; V: TRBV5-6; length: 12; J: TRBJ2-3; D: -; CDR3: CASSLAEDTQYF; DNA: TGTGCCAGCAGCTTGGCGGAAGATACGCAGTATTTT
size: -; V: TRBV11-2; length: 19; J: TRBJ2-4; D: TRBD2; CDR3: CASSRYLVGRWEGKNIQYF; DNA: TGTGCCAGCAGCCGATACTTAGTCGGGAGGTGGGAAGGCAAAAACATTCAGTACTTC
size: -; V: TRBV11-2; length: 14; J: TRBJ1-2; D: TRBD1; CDR3: CASSLDRVVYGYTF; DNA: TGTGCCAGCAGCTTGGACAGGGTGGTTTATGGCTACACCTTC
size: few; V: TRBV13; length: 15; J: TRBJ2-5; D: -; CDR3: CASSFFTDRLETQYF; DNA: TGTGCCAGCAGCTTCTTTACGGACAGACTAGAGACCCAGTACTTC
size: once; V: TRBV2; length: 12; J: TRBJ2-1; D: -; CDR3: CASSSGTSQQFF; DNA: TGTGCCAGTTCGTCCGGGACCTCACAGCAGTTCTTC
size: -; V: TRBV7-9; length: 14; J: TRBJ2-5; D: -; CDR3: CASSLMGSGETQYF; DNA: TGTGCCAGCAGCTTGATGGGTTCCGGCGAGACCCAGTACTTC
size: once; V: TRBV11-2; length: 15; J: TRBJ2-5; D: -; CDR3: CASSSSGGGGETQYF; DNA: TGTGCCAGCAGCTCATCGGGAGGAGGGGGAGAGACCCAGTACTTC
size: -; V: TRBV28; length: 15; J: TRBJ2-7; D: TRBD1; CDR3: CASRPYRGRSYEQYF; DNA: TGTGCCAGCAGGCCCTACAGGGGGCGCTCCTACGAGCAGTACTTC
size: -; V: TRBV7-9; length: 16; J: TRBJ2-3; D: TRBD2; CDR3: CASSLMVAGMRDTQYF; DNA: TGTGCCAGCAGCTTAATGGTAGCGGGAATGCGGGATACGCAGTATTTT
size: -; V: TRBV7-2; length: 16; J: TRBJ2-1; D: TRBD2; CDR3: CASSSQAGGLDYEQFF; DNA: TGTGCCAGCAGCTCCCAAGCGGGAGGGCTAGATTATGAGCAGTTCTTC
size: -; V: TRBV29-1; length: 12; J: TRBJ2-7; D: -; CDR3: CSVVISGDGQYF; DNA: TGCAGCGTTGTCATCTCCGGGGACGGGCAGTACTTC
size: -; V: TRBV7-8; length: 14; J: TRBJ2-7; D: -; CDR3: CASSLPALRYEQYF; DNA: TGTGCCAGCAGCTTACCGGCGCTTCGTTACGAGCAGTACTTC
size: -; V: TRBV5-6; length: 16; J: TRBJ2-3; D: -; CDR3: CASSLDSYPSTDTQYF; DNA: TGTGCCAGCAGCTTGGACTCTTACCCTAGCACAGATACGCAGTATTTT
size: -; V: TRBV7-8; length: 14; J: TRBJ2-5; D: -; CDR3: CASTPRGGRETQYF; DNA: TGTGCCAGCACCCCAAGGGGAGGAAGGGAGACCCAGTACTTC
size: -; V: TRBV6-4; length: 14; J: TRBJ2-3; D: -; CDR3: CASSDHASTDTQYF; DNA: TGTGCCAGCAGTGACCACGCGTCAACAGATACGCAGTATTTT
size: -; V: TRBV19; length: 17; J: TRBJ2-4; D: TRBD1; CDR3: CASSTDRALIAKNIQYF; DNA: TGTGCCAGTAGTACAGACAGGGCTCTTATAGCCAAAAACATTCAGTACTTC
size: -; V: TRBV5-4; length: 16; J: TRBJ2-2; D: -; CDR3: CASSYGRGLPTGELFF; DNA: TGTGCCAGCTCCTACGGGCGGGGGCTCCCCACCGGGGAGCTGTTTTTT
size: -; V: TRBV5-4; length: 17; J: TRBJ2-7; D: TRBD2; CDR3: CASTSPGTSGTEYEQYF; DNA: TGTGCCAGCACCTCACCCGGGACTAGCGGGACCGAATACGAGCAGTACTTC
size: -; V: TRBV6-1; length: 15; J: TRBJ2-4; D: -; CDR3: CASSEATGQGNIQYF; DNA: TGTGCCAGCAGTGAAGCTACAGGGCAGGGAAACATTCAGTACTTC
size: -; V: TRBV14; length: 12; J: TRBJ2-5; D: -; CDR3: CASSATGETQYF; DNA: TGTGCCAGCAGTGCCACTGGGGAGACCCAGTACTTC
size: -; V: TRBV5-8; length: 13; J: TRBJ1-2; D: -; CDR3: CASSHWVDSRDTF; DNA: TGTGCCAGCAGCCATTGGGTAGACTCCAGGGACACCTTC
size: -; V: TRBV7-2; length: 18; J: TRBJ2-1; D: TRBD2; CDR3: CASSPVGLAGVLYNEQFF; DNA: TGTGCCAGCAGCCCCGTCGGCCTAGCGGGAGTTCTCTACAATGAGCAGTTCTTC
size: -; V: TRBV6-1; length: 15; J: TRBJ2-5; D: TRBD1; CDR3: CASSVGQGDFETQYF; DNA: TGTGCCAGCAGTGTTGGACAGGGGGATTTCGAGACCCAGTACTTC
size: -; V: TRBV19; length: 14; J: TRBJ1-4; D: TRBD1; CDR3: CASSKGGQHEKLFF; DNA: TGTGCCAGTTCAAAGGGGGGACAGCATGAAAAACTGTTTTTT
size: -; V: TRBV30; length: 16; J: TRBJ1-1; D: TRBD1; CDR3: CAWSDRQGPGFSWTFF; DNA: TGTGCCTGGAGTGACCGACAGGGGCCGGGATTCTCGTGGACTTTCTTT
size: -; V: TRBV19; length: 15; J: TRBJ2-6; D: -; CDR3: CASSRGIGGVNVLTF; DNA: TGTGCCAGTAGTAGAGGAATCGGAGGGGTCAACGTCCTGACTTTC
size: -; V: TRBV6-1; length: 14; J: TRBJ1-1; D: -; CDR3: CASSEARGGSEAFF; DNA: TGTGCCAGCAGTGAAGCCCGGGGGGGGTCCGAAGCTTTCTTT
size: once; V: TRBV27; length: 15; J: TRBJ2-7; D: TRBD1; CDR3: CASSTTDFQGDEQYF; DNA: TGTGCCAGCAGCACAACCGACTTCCAGGGGGACGAGCAGTACTTC
size: -; V: TRBV7-9; length: 12; J: TRBJ2-1; D: -; CDR3: CASSLHVDEQFF; DNA: TGTGCCAGCAGCCTCCATGTTGATGAGCAGTTCTTC